Listed here are 26 T cell receptor beta chains from one sample, sequenced in a study of cytomegalovirus exposure and HLA in healthy donors. The PCR employed 60 Vbeta primers together with 13 Jbeta primers. The repertoire was sequenced with immunoSEQ multiplex PCR; TCRdb's copy has only in-frame clones and lacks some. Among 95,000 to 150,000 clones, approximately 80% were seen once, and the ten largest hold roughly 4%. The material sequenced was PBMCs. These receptors were taken from a middle-aged man in good health and CMV-seronegative.

The J gene is TRBJ1-2, the V gene TRBV5-6; D is unresolved. CDR3 length equals 15 residues. Trimming shortened V by 1 base and J by 4 bases, and 14 bases separated the two germline ends. The germline V gene encodes CDR1 SGHDT and CDR2 YYEEEE. The CDR3 sequence: CASSLWAGVVYGYTF. The CDR3 DNA sequence: TGTGCCAGCAGCTTGTGGGCAGGCGTTGTCTATGGCTACACCTTC.

The rearrangement uses TRBV5-1 and TRBJ2-7, with 9 bases identical to TRBD2. The CDR3 extends over 12 amino acids. V trimming: 2 bases; J trimming: 12 bases; junction bases outside the gene matches: 6. The germline CDR1 and CDR2 sequences are SGHRS and YFSETQ. In nucleotides, the CDR3 is TGCGCCAGCAGCTTTCCTAGCGGGGAGTCGTACTTC. This gives the protein CASSFPSGESYF.

This chain uses TRBV10-1 with TRBJ1-6; possibly TRBD1 for D (5 bases). The germline gives CDR1 WNHNN, CDR2 SYGVQD (reference sequence). Deletions cut 5 bases from V and 5 bases from J, with 13 bases between. There are 15 residues in the CDR3. CDR3 DNA: TGCGCCAGCAGTACTCGGAGGGGCGATAATTCACCCCTCCACTTT. Translated, it gives CASSTRRGDNSPLHF.

The V gene is TRBV7-7, the J gene TRBJ1-1, with no clear D. This CDR3 has 13 residues. The V gene's germline CDR1 is SSHAT and CDR2 FNYEAQ (reference sequence). V dropped 1 base and J dropped 1 base, with 4 bases sitting between them. In DNA form, the CDR3 reads TGTGCCAGCAGCTTAGACAGGAACACTGAAGCTTTCTTT. This gives the protein CASSLDRNTEAFF.

CDR3 residues: CASSPRRIGVRGETQYF. The CDR3, as DNA: TGTGCCAGCAGCCCTCGACGGATAGGGGTTAGGGGAGAGACCCAGTACTTC. The chain uses TRBV7-9 and TRBJ2-5; tentatively, D is TRBD1 (5 bases). This CDR3 has 17 residues. Germline V gene sequence: CDR1 SEHNR, CDR2 FQNEAQ (reference sequence). Trimming took off 5 bases at V and 4 bases at J, with 23 bases between the two ends.

The J gene is TRBJ2-5, the V gene TRBV9; D is undetermined. Gene TRBJ2-7 matches the end of the DNA better, so the J call may be wrong. Germline V gene lookup returns CDR1 SGDLS and CDR2 YYNGEE. The CDR3 is made up of 15 amino acids. The CDR3 protein is CASSVEAAGRYEQYF. CDR3 nucleotide sequence: TGTGCCAGCAGCGTAGAGGCTGCAGGTAGATACGAGCAGTACTTC.

The CDR3 nucleotides read TGTGCCAGCAGCCTCCGGCAGGGCTCCTATAATTCACCCCTCCACTTT. It encodes CASSLRQGSYNSPLHF. This chain links TRBV7-9 with TRBJ1-6; possibly TRBD1 for D (5 bases). The germline V and J ends were trimmed by 5 bases and 0 bases, with 11 bases remaining between them. CDR1 is SEHNR and CDR2 is FQNEAQ in the germline V gene (reference sequence). The CDR3 contains 16 residues. Full variable domain (missing parts from reference TRBV7-9 and TRBJ1-6): DTGVSQNPRHKITKRGQNVTFRCDPISEHNRLYWYRQTLGQGPEFLTYFQNEAQLEKSRLLSDRFSAERPKGSFSTLEIQRTEQGDSAMYLCASSLRQGSYNSPLHFGNGTRLTVT.

The V and J genes are TRBV6-5 and TRBJ2-5, with a possible D match to TRBD1 (5 bases). In germline, CDR1 is MNHEY, CDR2 SVGAGI. The CDR3 spans 13 residues. V was trimmed by 3 bases and J by 3 bases, leaving 8 bases between them. CDR3 nucleotide sequence: TGTGCCAGCAGTTATGACAGAGAAGAGACCCAGTACTTC. Its protein product is CASSYDREETQYF.

The genes are TRBV27 and TRBJ2-1; 8 bases match TRBD2. Per the germline V gene, CDR1 is MNHEY and CDR2 is SMNVEV (reference sequence). Trimming at V came to 3 bases and at J to 4 bases, leaving 8 bases not matched to a gene. The CDR3 extends over 16 amino acids. CDR3 loop: CASSFGTRGVYNEQFF. Written as DNA, the CDR3 is TGTGCCAGCAGTTTTGGAACGCGGGGGGTTTACAATGAGCAGTTCTTC.

This chain uses TRBV5-1 with TRBJ2-3; D is ambiguous. The V end lost 0 bases, the J end lost 2 bases, and 4 bases lay between the germline ends. This CDR3 contains 13 residues. Germline lookup yields CDR1 SGHRS and CDR2 YFSETQ. The CDR3 sequence is CASSLAHTDTQYF. CDR3 DNA sequence: TGCGCCAGCAGCTTGGCACACACAGATACGCAGTATTTT. The full variable domain, its missing parts supplied by reference TRBV5-1 and TRBJ2-3, is KAGVTQTPRYLIKTRGQQVTLSCSPISGHRSVSWYQQTPGQGLQFLFEYFSETQRNKGNFPGRFSGRQFSNSRSEMNVSTLELGDSALYLCASSLAHTDTQYFGPGTRLTVL.

DNA for the CDR3: TGTGCCAGCAGCTTGGAGCGGGGGGGAGACAATGAGCAGTTCTTC. This gives the protein CASSLERGGDNEQFF. The V call is TRBV5-4, the J call TRBJ2-1; 10 bases are shared with TRBD2. This CDR3 is 15 amino acids long. CDR1 and CDR2 from the germline V gene are SGHNT and YYREEE (reference sequence). Trimming cost V 0 bases and J 5 bases; bases outside gene matches: 2.

This rearrangement joins TRBV11-1 to TRBJ1-6, with 9 bases that match TRBD1. Germline-derived CDR1 and CDR2 are SGHAT and FQDESV (reference sequence). V gave up 1 base and J gave up 11 bases; unmatched junction bases: 6. The CDR3 is 15 amino acids. The CDR3 bases are TGTGCCAGCAGCTTAGAGGACAGGGGAAACGCACCCCTCCACTTT. It encodes CASSLEDRGNAPLHF.

V and J are TRBV6-6 and TRBJ1-1; possibly TRBD1 for D (5 bases). The CDR3 spans 16 residues. Germline loops: CDR1 MNHNY, CDR2 SVGAGI (reference sequence). V shed 6 bases and J shed 5 bases, with 22 bases lying between them. In nucleotides, the CDR3 is TGTGCCAGCAGCGACCCGCCAGGGAATCGCTTGACTGAAGCTTTCTTT. Amino acid sequence: CASSDPPGNRLTEAFF.

This clone appeared a few times. CDR3 coding DNA: TGCGCCAGCAGCCAAGAGGACACCGGCATGGAGCAGTACTTC. This gives the protein CASSQEDTGMEQYF. The chain links TRBV4-1 to TRBJ2-7; possibly TRBD1 for D (5 bases). Germline CDR1 is MGHRA and CDR2 is YSYEKL. The CDR3 covers 14 residues. V was trimmed by 0 bases and J by 7 bases, leaving 13 bases between them.

V is TRBV15 and J is TRBJ1-4; 9 bases line up with TRBD1. Germline trimming cut 4 bases from V and 2 bases from J; bases unmatched to any gene: 5. Germline values: CDR1 LNHNV, CDR2 YYDKDF (reference sequence). The CDR3 covers 16 residues. This CDR3 reads CATSKRQGGTNEKLFF. CDR3 in DNA: TGTGCCACCAGCAAAAGACAGGGGGGGACTAATGAAAAACTGTTTTTT.

The rearrangement links TRBV27 to TRBJ1-5, with D tentatively TRBD1 (5 bases). CDR1 is MNHEY and CDR2 is SMNVEV in the germline V gene (reference sequence). The V and J ends lost 2 bases and 7 bases respectively, with 12 bases between them. The CDR3 extends over 14 amino acids. CDR3: CASSLKQGAQPQHF. The CDR3 DNA reads as TGTGCCAGCAGTTTAAAGCAGGGCGCCCAGCCCCAGCATTTT.

CDR3 sequence reads: CAWKTGKSNQPQHF. CDR3 DNA sequence: TGTGCCTGGAAAACAGGGAAAAGCAATCAGCCCCAGCATTTT. This chain joins TRBV30 and TRBJ1-5; TRBD1 might be the D (6 bases). The CDR3 runs to 14 residues. V dropped 4 bases and J dropped 1 base, with 11 bases sitting between them. Germline V gives CDR1 GTSNPN, CDR2 SVGIG (reference sequence).

V usage is TRBV19 and J usage is TRBJ1-6; 9 bases map to TRBD1. Trimming took 7 bases from V and 9 from J; bases not matched to a gene: 7. This CDR3 region has 14 residues. CDR1 is LNHDA, CDR2 SQIVND, per germline (reference sequence). The CDR3 coding sequence is TGTGCCAGTACTCCGGACAGGGGTACTTCACCCCTCCACTTT. This codes for CASTPDRGTSPLHF.

The V and J genes are TRBV7-9 and TRBJ2-7; TRBD1 aligns across 9 bases. Trimming removed 3 bases from V and 7 bases from J; junction bases left unmatched: 7. The CDR3 is made up of 14 amino acids. Germline assignment: CDR1 SEHNR and CDR2 FQNEAQ (reference sequence). The CDR3 region has the DNA TGTGCCAGCAGCTTGGCTGGGACAGGGCTAGAGCAGTACTTC. Its translation is CASSLAGTGLEQYF.

The V call is TRBV7-9, the J call TRBJ1-4, with unresolved D. V dropped 5 bases and J dropped 8 bases, with 12 bases sitting between them. This CDR3 spans 13 amino acids. Germline-derived CDR1 and CDR2 are SEHNR and FQNEAQ (reference sequence). CDR3 coding DNA: TGTGCCAGCAGCCTCCTGGGAGGCGAAAAACTGTTTTTT. This translates into CASSLLGGEKLFF.

The chain has TRBV9 and TRBJ2-2; D gene ambiguous. Germline CDR1 is SGDLS and CDR2 is YYNGEE. V gave up 1 base and J gave up 3 bases, with 7 bases separating them. This CDR3 comprises 14 residues. The CDR3 is CASSVSPYTGELFF. Here the CDR3 DNA reads TGTGCCAGCAGCGTAAGCCCATACACCGGGGAGCTGTTTTTT.

This chain connects TRBV5-1 to TRBJ2-1, with TRBD1 as a possible D gene (6 bases). The length of the CDR3 is 13 residues. The V gene lost 4 bases and the J gene lost 4 bases, with 9 bases spanning the gap. In germline, CDR1 is SGHRS, CDR2 YFSETQ. CDR3 coding DNA: TGCGCCAGCAGCCTCGGGACATACAATGAGCAGTTCTTC. Its translation: CASSLGTYNEQFF.

The rearrangement uses TRBV6-5 and TRBJ2-7; 9 bases align to TRBD1. This CDR3 has 15 residues. J was trimmed by 5 bases and V by 4 bases; bases with no gene match: 9. CDR1 and CDR2 from the germline V gene are MNHEY and SVGAGI. DNA of the CDR3: TGTGCCAGCAGTTTGGGGACAGGGTCCGGGGACGAGCAGTACTTC. It is translated as CASSLGTGSGDEQYF.

The chain uses TRBV11-2 and TRBJ2-7; 8 bases agree with TRBD1. Unmatched junction bases numbered 17, after V lost 5 bases and J lost 2 bases. CDR1 is SGHAT, CDR2 FQNNGV, per germline. The CDR3 loop spans 18 amino acids. CDR3 DNA sequence: TGTGCCAGCAGCCTCGATTTAAAGGACAGGGCAAGGGCCTACGAGCAGTACTTC. Protein product: CASSLDLKDRARAYEQYF.

This clone was observed a few times. The J gene is TRBJ2-1, the V gene TRBV27, with D possibly being TRBD2 (5 bases). CDR1 is MNHEY, CDR2 SMNVEV, per germline (reference sequence). The ends were cut back, 6 bases at V and 6 bases at J, with 9 bases in the middle. The CDR3 spans 12 residues. This chain's CDR3 is CASREAFNEQFF. The CDR3 nucleotides read TGTGCCAGCAGGGAGGCTTTCAATGAGCAGTTCTTC.

The chain joins TRBV6-5 to TRBJ1-2, with D tentatively TRBD1 (5 bases). This CDR3 has 15 amino acids. Germline V gives CDR1 MNHEY, CDR2 SVGAGI. The V end was cut by 7 bases, the J end by 2 bases, with 17 bases between. The CDR3 sequence is CASIDPQGANYGYTF. Here the CDR3 DNA reads TGTGCCAGCATCGACCCTCAGGGCGCCAACTATGGCTACACCTTC.